The source of this TCR beta chain is a study of control samples from healthy donors and cancer patients. This clone was seen only a few times. V lost 0 bases to trimming and J lost 14 bases; unmatched junction nucleotides: 9. Germline CDR1 is GTSNPN and CDR2 is SVGIG (reference sequence). The length of the CDR3 is 12 residues. Assay: immunoSEQ multiplex PCR; the TCRdb copy retains only in-frame clones and omits some. Of about 120,000 clones listed, around 89% are singletons. Sequenced: blood. V and J are TRBV30 and TRBJ1-2, with TRBD1 identical over 7 bases. The clonotype originates from a man in his fifties or sixties in good health. In DNA form, the CDR3 reads TGTGCCTGGAGTGTATTGCCTCAGGGACAGACCTTC. Translating gives CAWSVLPQGQTF.